This T cell receptor (beta chain) derives from a study of shared clonotypes between healthy human individuals. The CDR3 runs to 15 residues. Trimming pared 6 bases from V and 1 base from J, leaving 12 bases between. Per the germline V gene, CDR1 is MNHNY and CDR2 is SVGAGI (reference sequence). The protocol was immunoSEQ multiplex PCR, while the TCRdb copy is restricted to in-frame clones and leaves out a portion. The sample yields approximately 740,000 clones, approximately 74% seen once. Worth noting for this clone: Its antigen is unknown.

Study results and limitations: Unshared clonotypes carried lower generation probabilities than those common to all four donors. Sampling was confined to blood; repertoires within tissues likely differ.

This clonotype was sampled from a woman in her thirties in good health. The chain joins TRBV6-6 to TRBJ1-4, with a tentative D call TRBD1 (5 bases). The sequencing input was memory CD4+ T cells sorted from blood. Documented subset: CD45RA-negative fraction. The CDR3 bases are TGTGCCAGCAGCCCCCCCGGGGGAACTAATGAAAAACTGTTTTTT. Amino acids: CASSPPGGTNEKLFF.